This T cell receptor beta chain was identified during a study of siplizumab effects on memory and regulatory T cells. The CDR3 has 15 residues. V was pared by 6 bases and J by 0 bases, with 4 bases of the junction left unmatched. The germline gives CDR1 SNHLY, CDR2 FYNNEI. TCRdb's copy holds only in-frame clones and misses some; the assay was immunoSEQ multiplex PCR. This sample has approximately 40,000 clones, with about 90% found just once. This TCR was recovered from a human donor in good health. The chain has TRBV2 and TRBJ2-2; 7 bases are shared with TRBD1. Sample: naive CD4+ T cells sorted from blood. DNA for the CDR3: TGTGCCAGCAGGGGACAGAGCGCGAACACCGGGGAGCTGTTTTTT. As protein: CASRGQSANTGELFF. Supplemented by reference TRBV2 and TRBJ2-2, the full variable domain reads EPEVTQTPSHQVTQMGQEVILRCVPISNHLYFYWYRQILGQKVEFLVSFYNNEISEKSEIFDDQFSVERPDGSNFTLKIRSTKLEDSAMYFCASRGQSANTGELFFGEGSRLTVL.